Below are 15 T cell receptor beta chains sequenced from a single sample in a study of control samples from healthy donors and cancer patients. Data came from immunoSEQ multiplex PCR; TCRdb stores just in-frame clones and leaves some out. The table includes about 130,000 clones, about 88% detected once. The sequenced material came from blood. Source of these receptors: a man in his fifties in good health.

The count of this clone is one. The rearrangement links TRBV6-1 to TRBJ2-7; 8 bases are a match to TRBD1. Unmatched junction bases numbered 7, after V lost 1 base and J lost 5 bases. Per the germline V gene, CDR1 is MNHNS and CDR2 is SASEGT. This CDR3 is built from 15 residues. The CDR3 is CASSEVRTGYNEQYF. In nucleotides, the CDR3 is TGTGCCAGCAGTGAAGTCCGGACAGGGTATAACGAGCAGTACTTC.

The chain couples TRBV19 to TRBJ2-7, with TRBD2 as a possible D gene (6 bases). V lost 3 bases to trimming and J lost 3 bases, with 9 bases between them. Per germline, CDR1 LNHDA and CDR2 SQIVND (reference sequence). CDR3 length: 13 amino acids. CDR3 nucleotides: TGTGCCAGTAGTATGAGGAGGGGCTACGAGCAGTACTTC. Protein sequence: CASSMRRGYEQYF.

The rearrangement links TRBV13 to TRBJ2-7; TRBD1 matches 11 bases. V dropped 4 bases and J dropped 6; count of bases not matched to a gene: 8. There are 15 residues in the CDR3. Per the germline V gene, CDR1 is PRHDT and CDR2 is FYEKMQ (reference sequence). The CDR3: CASSSLGQGAGEQYF. Written as DNA, the CDR3 is TGTGCCAGCAGCTCCCTCGGACAGGGGGCGGGCGAGCAGTACTTC.

V usage is TRBV10-3 and J usage is TRBJ2-5; no clear D gene. From germline, CDR1 is ENHRY and CDR2 SYGVKD. CDR3 length equals 14 residues. Trimming removed 6 bases at V and 0 bases at J, with 11 bases between. The CDR3: CAISDHQYQETQYF. CDR3 DNA sequence: TGTGCCATCAGCGACCACCAGTACCAAGAGACCCAGTACTTC.

This chain uses TRBV7-9 with TRBJ2-3; 7 bases map to TRBD1. Unmatched junction bases numbered 9, after V lost 3 bases and J lost 0 bases. Germline-derived CDR1 and CDR2 are SEHNR and FQNEAQ (reference sequence). The CDR3 covers 17 residues. The CDR3 bases are TGTGCCAGCAGCTTCTTACTTCCGGACAGGAGCACAGATACGCAGTATTTT. It encodes CASSFLLPDRSTDTQYF. Based on the CDR3 plus reference TRBV7-9 and TRBJ2-3, the full variable domain is DTGVSQNPRHKITKRGQNVTFRCDPISEHNRLYWYRQTLGQGPEFLTYFQNEAQLEKSRLLSDRFSAERPKGSFSTLEIQRTEQGDSAMYLCASSFLLPDRSTDTQYFGPGTRLTVL.

This clone showed up just once. The rearrangement uses TRBV29-1 and TRBJ1-3; the match to TRBD1 covers 8 bases. The V and J ends lost 6 bases and 3 bases, in that order; junction bases with no gene match: 4. This CDR3 has 13 residues. CDR1 is SQVTM and CDR2 is ANQGSEA in the germline V gene. CDR3 region: CSVRDRGGNTIYF. Written as DNA, the CDR3 is TGCAGCGTCCGTGACAGGGGTGGAAACACCATATATTTT.

Only one count was recorded for this clone. The chain employs TRBV4-2 and TRBJ2-7; no reliable D call. The V gene lost 2 bases and the J gene lost 1 base, with 12 bases spanning the gap. CDR1 LGHNA and CDR2 YNFKEQ come from the germline V gene. This CDR3 contains 15 residues. The CDR3 DNA reads TGTGCCAGCAGCCAACTGTCGACCGAATCCTACGAGCAGTACTTC. It specifies CASSQLSTESYEQYF.

The chain links TRBV18 to TRBJ2-4; tentatively, D is TRBD1 or TRBD2 (6 bases each). Germline-derived CDR1 and CDR2 are KGHSH and LQKENI. The CDR3 contains 15 residues. V lost 2 bases and J 9 bases, leaving 17 bases between the germline ends. CDR3 DNA: TGTGCCAGCTCACCAGAAGGGGGGACAAGGATCATTCAGTACTTC. It encodes CASSPEGGTRIIQYF.

This clone was detected only once. J is TRBJ2-7 and V is TRBV12-3 or TRBV12-4; the D gene could be TRBD1 or TRBD2 (5 bases each). This CDR3 spans 13 amino acids. V shed 8 bases and J shed 3 bases, with 14 bases lying between them. The CDR3, as DNA: TGTGCCAGCGTCCGAGACAGCGGCTACGAGCAGTACTTC. It is translated as CASVRDSGYEQYF.

This clone was found once. The chain is built from TRBV18 and TRBJ1-2; unclear D gene. V lost 3 bases and J 4 bases, leaving 12 bases between the germline ends. The CDR3 runs to 14 residues. In germline, CDR1 is KGHSH, CDR2 LQKENI. As DNA, the CDR3 is TGTGCCAGCTCACCCGGGTTAGCAGCCTATGGCTACACCTTC. This encodes CASSPGLAAYGYTF. Looking up the rest from reference TRBV18 and TRBJ1-2 gives the full variable domain: NAGVMQNPRHLVRRRGQEARLRCSPMKGHSHVYWYRQLPEEGLKFMVYLQKENIIDESGMPKERFSAEFPKEGPSILRIQQVVRGDSAAYFCASSPGLAAYGYTFGSGTRLTVV.

This clone was recorded only once. The genes are TRBV9 and TRBJ1-2; D is unresolved. Trimming removed 0 bases from V and 6 bases from J, with 18 bases in between. This CDR3 is 16 amino acids long. Germline V gene data show CDR1 as SGDLS and CDR2 as YYNGEE. The CDR3 bases are TGTGCCAGCAGCGTAGTACCGGGCCCGGCCGCGGATGGCTACACCTTC. This sequence encodes CASSVVPGPAADGYTF.

This chain connects TRBV5-8 to TRBJ2-5; 10 positions match TRBD2. Germline loops: CDR1 SGHTS, CDR2 YDEGEE. This CDR3 is 14 amino acids long. Trimming at V came to 3 bases and at J to 2 bases, leaving 1 base not matched to a gene. The CDR3 DNA reads as TGTGCCAGCAGCTCGGGACTAGCGCAAGAGACCCAGTACTTC. This codes for CASSSGLAQETQYF.

The chain combines TRBV9 with TRBJ2-1; D may correspond to TRBD1 or TRBD2 (5 bases each). The CDR3 length is 14 residues. The germline gives CDR1 SGDLS, CDR2 YYNGEE. The V end lost 0 bases, the J end lost 6 bases, and 10 bases lay between the germline ends. The CDR3, as DNA: TGTGCCAGCAGCGTAGTGGGGGAAAGCAATGAGCAGTTCTTC. Protein product: CASSVVGESNEQFF.

This chain uses TRBV4-1 with TRBJ2-3; 9 bases line up with TRBD2. The CDR3 loop spans 15 amino acids. V shed 4 bases, J shed 5 bases, and the junction held 7 bases outside the gene matches. CDR1 and CDR2 (germline): MGHRA, YSYEKL. The CDR3 sequence is CASSPSGGHGDTQYF. In nucleotides, the CDR3 is TGCGCCAGCAGCCCAAGCGGGGGGCATGGAGATACGCAGTATTTT.

The chain has TRBV27 and TRBJ1-4; D not resolved. The length of the CDR3 is 13 residues. CDR1 and CDR2 (germline): MNHEY, SMNVEV (reference sequence). Trimming stripped 2 bases from V and 3 bases from J, with 4 bases between. The CDR3, as DNA: TGTGCCAGCAGTTTAGTTCCTAATGAAAAACTGTTTTTT. It translates to CASSLVPNEKLFF.